This note documents a single TCR beta chain sequence. This entry belongs to a study of blood T cell repertoires in COVID-19. This CDR3 is built from 12 residues. V lost 4 bases, J lost 7 bases, and 12 bases lay in between. Germline assignment: CDR1 SQVTM and CDR2 ANQGSEA. Clones were read by immunoSEQ multiplex PCR, and TCRdb kept only the in-frame ones, dropping some. The table has roughly 190,000 clones, less than 85% seen once. This TCR was sampled from a woman aged 45-65 years with acute or convalescent COVID-19. The chain uses TRBV29-1 and TRBJ2-3; D not resolved. The sequenced material came from peripheral blood. The CDR3 reads CSVVRSRNTQYF. CDR3 in DNA: TGCAGCGTTGTACGGTCCCGAAATACGCAGTATTTT.